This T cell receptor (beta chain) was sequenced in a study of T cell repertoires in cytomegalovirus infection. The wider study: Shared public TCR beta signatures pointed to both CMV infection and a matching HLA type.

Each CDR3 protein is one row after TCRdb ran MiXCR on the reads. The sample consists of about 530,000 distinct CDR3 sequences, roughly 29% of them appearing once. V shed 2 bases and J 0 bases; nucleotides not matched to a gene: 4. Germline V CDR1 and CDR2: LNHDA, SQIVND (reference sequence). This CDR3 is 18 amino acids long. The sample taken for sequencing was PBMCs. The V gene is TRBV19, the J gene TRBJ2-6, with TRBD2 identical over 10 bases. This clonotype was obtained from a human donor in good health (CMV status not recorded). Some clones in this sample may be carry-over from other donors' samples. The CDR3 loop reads CASSIYPSGGSGANVLTF. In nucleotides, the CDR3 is TGTGCCAGTAGTATATATCCTAGCGGGGGCTCTGGGGCCAACGTCCTGACTTTC.